One sample yielded the 19 T cell receptor beta chains listed below, sequenced in a study of cytomegalovirus exposure and HLA in healthy donors. The PCR had 60 Vbeta and 13 Jbeta primers. The table came from immunoSEQ multiplex PCR; TCRdb's copy has only in-frame clones and leaves some out. The table shows 90,000 to 150,000 clones, with roughly 65% occurring only once. Material: PBMCs. The receptor set was obtained from a man aged 35 to 55 in good health and CMV-seropositive.

The chain links TRBV19 to TRBJ1-4; TRBD1 matches at 8 bases. With 5 bases clipped from V and 6 bases from J, the junction kept 8 bases outside the gene matches. CDR1 and CDR2 (germline): LNHDA, SQIVND (reference sequence). The length of the CDR3 is 15 residues. The DNA for the CDR3 is TGTGCCAGTAGTCTACGGACAGGGCGGGATGAAAAACTGTTTTTT. Translated, it gives CASSLRTGRDEKLFF.

This chain connects TRBV19 to TRBJ2-5; the D gene is possibly TRBD1 (6 bases). The germline V and J ends were trimmed by 3 bases and 4 bases, with 15 bases remaining between them. Germline V gene sequence: CDR1 LNHDA, CDR2 SQIVND (reference sequence). The length of the CDR3 is 15 residues. The CDR3 coding sequence is TGTGCCAGTAGTATCGGGATGGGGGCGAGAGAGACCCAGTACTTC. Protein: CASSIGMGARETQYF.

This chain links TRBV11-2 with TRBJ2-3; 10 nucleotides line up with TRBD2. Germline CDR1 SGHAT, CDR2 FQNNGV. J lost 1 base, V lost 5 bases, and 0 bases had no gene match. This CDR3 is 14 amino acids long. CDR3 nucleotide sequence: TGTGCCAGCAGCCTAGCGGGGGGCACAGATACGCAGTATTTT. Translating it yields CASSLAGGTDTQYF.

This clone showed up just a few times. The rearrangement uses TRBV6-6 and TRBJ1-1, with D perhaps matching TRBD1 (5 bases). Germline lookup yields CDR1 MNHNY and CDR2 SVGAGI (reference sequence). This CDR3 region has 16 residues. The germline V and J ends were trimmed by 7 bases and 4 bases, with 22 bases remaining between them. The DNA for the CDR3 is TGTGCCAGCAATGGACACGAGACGGTCAGGAGCACTGAAGCTTTCTTT. The encoded protein is CASNGHETVRSTEAFF.

This chain joins TRBV7-9 and TRBJ2-5; perhaps TRBD2 as D (5 bases). This CDR3 is built from 14 residues. V lost 5 bases and J lost 1, with 11 bases in between. Germline assignment: CDR1 SEHNR and CDR2 FQNEAQ (reference sequence). The CDR3 coding sequence is TGTGCCAGCAGCCCCTTCGGGGTCCAAGAGACCCAGTACTTC. This encodes CASSPFGVQETQYF.

The genes are TRBV6-5 and TRBJ1-6, with D maybe TRBD1 (5 bases). Trimming cost V 4 bases and J 9 bases, with 16 bases left between them. CDR3 length: 15 residues. In germline, CDR1 is MNHEY, CDR2 SVGAGI. CDR3 nucleotides: TGTGCCAGCAGTTCCCAGGGTTTTGGGGCTTCACCCCTCCACTTT. This codes for CASSSQGFGASPLHF.

This chain uses TRBV7-2 with TRBJ1-1; D not certain. From germline, CDR1 is SGHTA and CDR2 FQGNSA. CDR3 length: 14 amino acids. V was cut by 0 bases and J by 2 bases, with 7 bases left in between. The DNA for the CDR3 is TGTGCCAGCAGCTTAGCGGCTGCAAACACTGAAGCTTTCTTT. Protein: CASSLAAANTEAFF.

V usage is TRBV5-1 and J usage is TRBJ2-5; TRBD2 agrees at 11 bases. CDR1 is SGHRS and CDR2 is YFSETQ in the germline V gene. The J segment lost 4 bases and the V segment lost 1 base, leaving 9 bases of the junction unmatched. The CDR3 is 17 amino acids. In nucleotides, the CDR3 is TGCGCCAGCAGCTTGTTAGTACTAGCGGGAGCAAGAGAGACCCAGTACTTC. It translates to CASSLLVLAGARETQYF.

This clone appeared a few times. This chain connects TRBV7-2 to TRBJ2-1; perhaps TRBD2 as D (6 bases). V lost 5 bases and J 0 bases, leaving 11 bases between the germline ends. The CDR3 contains 15 residues. Germline V lookup: CDR1 SGHTA, CDR2 FQGNSA. The CDR3 loop reads CASSRRGSSYNEQFF. The CDR3 nucleotides read TGTGCCAGCAGCCGGAGGGGTAGCTCCTACAATGAGCAGTTCTTC.

This clone has a handful of counts. J is TRBJ2-1 and V is TRBV5-4, with 8 bases matching TRBD2. V lost 4 bases and J lost 7; bases outside the gene matches: 13. Germline V gives CDR1 SGHNT, CDR2 YYREEE (reference sequence). This CDR3 comprises 16 residues. The CDR3 bases are TGTGCCAGCAGCCCCTGGGGTACAGCGGGAGTTAATGAGCAGTTCTTC. Translating gives CASSPWGTAGVNEQFF.

This clone was seen a handful of times. This chain links TRBV7-9 with TRBJ2-1; D possibly corresponds to TRBD1 (5 bases). Germline assignment: CDR1 SEHNR and CDR2 FQNEAQ (reference sequence). There are 15 residues in the CDR3. V was shortened by 2 bases and J by 4 bases, with 12 bases between the two germline ends. CDR3 amino acids: CASSLRGTAYNEQFF. CDR3 DNA: TGTGCCAGCAGCTTAAGGGGAACAGCGTACAATGAGCAGTTCTTC.

The V call is TRBV5-1, the J call TRBJ1-4; 7 nucleotides match TRBD1. The CDR3 runs 15 residues. The germline V gene has CDR1 SGHRS and CDR2 YFSETQ. V lost 1 base and J lost 3; bases outside the gene matches: 3. This CDR3 reads CASSLYRGPNEKLFF. DNA for the CDR3: TGCGCCAGCAGCTTGTACAGGGGCCCTAATGAAAAACTGTTTTTT.

This clone was detected a few times. V usage is TRBV30 and J usage is TRBJ2-4, with 9 positions matching TRBD1. The CDR3 sequence is 13 residues long. V was clipped by 0 bases and J by 9 bases; unmatched bases: 3. CDR1 is GTSNPN, CDR2 SVGIG, per germline (reference sequence). The CDR3 bases are TGTGCCTGGAGTGTAGGGACAGGGCCCATTCAGTACTTC. It translates to CAWSVGTGPIQYF.

This chain connects TRBV6-5 to TRBJ1-2; the D gene is possibly TRBD1 (5 bases). The germline V and J ends were trimmed by 0 bases and 6 bases, with 11 bases remaining between them. The CDR3 covers 14 residues. Germline V lookup: CDR1 MNHEY, CDR2 SVGAGI. This CDR3 reads CASSYSGGHNGYTF. The DNA for the CDR3 is TGTGCCAGCAGTTACTCGGGGGGTCACAATGGCTACACCTTC.

The chain has TRBV30 and TRBJ2-7, with 11 bases matching TRBD1. With 2 bases clipped from V and 3 bases from J, the junction kept 3 bases outside the gene matches. This CDR3 region has 14 residues. Germline assignment: CDR1 GTSNPN and CDR2 SVGIG (reference sequence). Here the CDR3 reads CAWSSGTGGYEQYF. The CDR3 DNA reads as TGTGCCTGGAGTTCCGGGACAGGGGGCTACGAGCAGTACTTC.

The chain joins TRBV18 to TRBJ2-7; 12 bases align to TRBD2. The V gene end was trimmed by 0 bases and the J gene end by 6 bases; junction bases not matched to a gene: 6. This CDR3 comprises 16 residues. The germline gives CDR1 KGHSH, CDR2 LQKENI. CDR3: CASSPPSLAGGGEQYF. CDR3 DNA sequence: TGTGCCAGCTCACCACCGTCACTAGCGGGAGGAGGCGAGCAGTACTTC.

The genes are TRBV19 and TRBJ2-1; D may be TRBD1 (5 bases). The CDR3 is 17 residues long. V gave up 5 bases and J gave up 0 bases, with 17 bases separating them. The germline CDR1 and CDR2 sequences are LNHDA and SQIVND (reference sequence). DNA for the CDR3: TGTGCCAGTAGTCCTACCATGACAGAGTCCTCCTACAATGAGCAGTTCTTC. Residues: CASSPTMTESSYNEQFF.

The rearrangement uses TRBV15 and TRBJ2-7, with 7 bases that match TRBD2. The CDR3 consists of 13 residues. J lost 0 bases, V lost 6 bases, and 2 bases had no gene match. The germline gives CDR1 LNHNV, CDR2 YYDKDF (reference sequence). In DNA, the CDR3 is TGTGCCACCAGACCTAGCGGCTCCTACGAGCAGTACTTC. Its protein is CATRPSGSYEQYF.

This chain uses TRBV4-3 with TRBJ2-3; the D gene is possibly TRBD2 (6 bases). Germline CDR1 is LGHNA and CDR2 is YSLEER. There are 14 residues in the CDR3. V was cut by 1 base and J by 4 bases, with 9 bases left in between. This CDR3 is CASSQALASDTQYF. The CDR3, as DNA: TGCGCCAGCAGCCAAGCACTAGCCTCAGATACGCAGTATTTT.